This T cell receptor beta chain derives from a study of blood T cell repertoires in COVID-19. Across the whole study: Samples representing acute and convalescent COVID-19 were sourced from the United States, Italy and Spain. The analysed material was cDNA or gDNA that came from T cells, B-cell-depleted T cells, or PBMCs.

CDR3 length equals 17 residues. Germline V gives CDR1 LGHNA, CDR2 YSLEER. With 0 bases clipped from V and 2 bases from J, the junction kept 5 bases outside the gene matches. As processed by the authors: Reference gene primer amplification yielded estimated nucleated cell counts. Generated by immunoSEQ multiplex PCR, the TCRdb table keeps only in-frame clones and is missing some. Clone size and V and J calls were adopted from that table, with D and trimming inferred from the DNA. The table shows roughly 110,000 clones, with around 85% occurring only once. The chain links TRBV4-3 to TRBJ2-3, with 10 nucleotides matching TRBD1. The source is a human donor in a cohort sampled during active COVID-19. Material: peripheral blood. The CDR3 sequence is CASSQDLGQGTTDTQYF. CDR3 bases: TGCGCCAGCAGCCAAGATCTGGGACAGGGGACCACAGATACGCAGTATTTT.